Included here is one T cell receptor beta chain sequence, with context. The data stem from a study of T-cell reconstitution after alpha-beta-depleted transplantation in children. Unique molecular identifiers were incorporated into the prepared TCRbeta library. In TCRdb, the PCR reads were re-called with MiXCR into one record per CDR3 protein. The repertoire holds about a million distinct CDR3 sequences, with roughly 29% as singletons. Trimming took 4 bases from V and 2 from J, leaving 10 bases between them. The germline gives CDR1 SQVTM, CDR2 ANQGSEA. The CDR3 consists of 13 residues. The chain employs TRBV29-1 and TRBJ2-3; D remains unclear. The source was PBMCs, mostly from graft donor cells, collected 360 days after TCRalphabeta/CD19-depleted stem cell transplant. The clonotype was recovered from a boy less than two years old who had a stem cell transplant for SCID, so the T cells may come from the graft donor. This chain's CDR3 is CSVGTRHTDTQYF. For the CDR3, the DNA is TGCAGCGTTGGAACTCGACACACAGATACGCAGTATTTT.